The T cell receptor (beta chain) under discussion was sequenced for a study of blood T cell repertoires in COVID-19 (dated by TCRdb to about 2020). A note on the overall study: Collaborator samples came from the United States, Italy and Spain and covered acute and convalescent phases of COVID-19. The material from the prospective study consisted of cDNA or gDNA derived from T cells, B-cell-depleted T cells, or PBMCs. The samples were drawn from two sources: the first 160 participants of the ongoing ImmuneRACE study, and 1,200 or so subjects contributed by 6 global collaborators. The dataset comprised deeply sampled blood TCRbeta repertoires from subjects exposed to, actively infected with, or recovered from COVID-19. Where available, HLA class I and class II types were obtained from metadata supplied by the sample provider rather than from assay-based typing. The repertoires were made available in a free public database intended to serve as a resource for research on the immune response to SARS-CoV-2. Nearly every sample came with metadata listing a de-identified subject ID, COVID-19 status, age in years and sex.

Details on this clone: Its antigen specificity is not known. There are no base qualities to consult, and no much larger clone falls within one base.

The immunoSEQ Assay, a bias-controlled multiplex PCR, was used to amplify TCRbeta CDR3 regions from genomic DNA. The authors' pipeline ran thus. The number of nucleated cells in each sample was estimated by amplification of reference gene primers within the assay. Sequence reads were collapsed and filtered to measure the absolute abundance of every unique TCRbeta CDR3 rearrangement. For each sample, productive Simpson clonality was calculated as the square root of Simpson's diversity index over productive rearrangements. TCRdb provides this immuneACCESS table in a form limited to in-frame rearrangements. Some clones are lacking; in checked studies, under half of them reflect an unresolved V gene, and why the rest are absent is not known. The D gene and trimming were derived from the DNA, and the V and J assignments and clone size from that table. The sample table shows around 200,000 clones, and roughly 80% are seen once. Of the sample, approximately 2.4% falls within the top ten clones.

Each collaborating institution followed its own protocols to collect whole blood in K2EDTA tubes. Collaborator samples were shipped for TCRbeta analysis as frozen whole blood, isolated PBMCs, or DNA extracted from either sample type. From cysteine to phenylalanine, the CDR3 is 15 amino acids long. Of the read, only the CDR3 DNA is kept; its 45 bases are in frame from base 1. The germline ends are 18 bases apart after V is trimmed by 5 bases and J by 5 bases. The germline V gene sets CDR1 to MNHEY and CDR2 to SVGAGI. Overall study results and their limits: How much clinical and demographic metadata was included differed by source and by participant, and the metadata was provided uncurated.

This chain joins TRBV6-5 to TRBJ1-1; TRBD1 is a weak D gene call, 5 bases matching. Sequencing was performed on peripheral blood. The clonotype comes from a human donor with acute or convalescent COVID-19. The donor label of this sample is uncertain. CDR3 reads: CASSTQLGRGTEAFF. The DNA sequence is given as TGTGCCAGCAGTACCCAGTTAGGAAGGGGAACTGAAGCTTTCTTT.